This paragraph covers one T cell receptor (beta chain) sequence. The CDR3 totals 14 residues. CDR1 is SQVTM and CDR2 is ANQGSEA in the germline V gene. Deletions cut 5 bases from V and 3 bases from J, with 16 bases between. Sequencing used immunoSEQ multiplex PCR; TCRdb keeps in-frame clones, though not all of them. The sample has fewer than 25,000 clones, around 86% seen once; the top ten hold roughly 0.6%. The sample is drawn from a study of CD4 T cell repertoires in COVID-19. In the study overall: Relabeled CFSE-low cells, IL-2-expanded for about nine days, met spikes from other coronaviruses.

No culture step preceded sequencing of the ex vivo isolated memory T cells. This specimen was central memory CD4+ T cells from blood, taken before the COVID-19 pandemic. The chain is built from TRBV29-1 and TRBJ1-1; D might be TRBD1 (5 bases). The sequence was obtained from a human donor who had COVID-19. CDR3 coding DNA: TGCAGCGTTAACCACCAGGGTAGGGACACTGAAGCTTTCTTT. This sequence encodes CSVNHQGRDTEAFF.